Below are 18 T cell receptor beta chains sequenced from a single sample in a study of blood T cell repertoires in COVID-19. Measured with immunoSEQ multiplex PCR; TCRdb has only the in-frame clones, and not every one. Among 90,000 to 150,000 clones listed, 60% to 80% were seen once. The specimen was peripheral blood. The receptors shown here come from a human donor in a cohort sampled during active COVID-19.

This sequence joins TRBV10-3 and TRBJ2-7, with TRBD1 identical over 7 bases. The CDR3 totals 14 residues. After removal of 3 bases from V and 3 bases from J, the junction contained 5 bases not matched to a gene. Looked up from germline, CDR1 is ENHRY and CDR2 is SYGVKD. CDR3 in amino acids: CAISDSTGNYEQYF. The CDR3 coding sequence is TGTGCCATCAGTGATTCGACAGGGAACTACGAGCAGTACTTC.

V gene TRBV23-1 combines with J gene TRBJ1-1; D not resolved. TRBV23-1 has ORF status, its function being uncertain. The length of the CDR3 is 16 residues. The V end was cut by 0 bases, the J end by 4 bases, with 15 bases between. This CDR3 is CASSQSRTPGITEAFF. The DNA of the CDR3 is TGCGCCAGCAGTCAATCCCGGACTCCGGGGATCACTGAAGCTTTCTTT.

This chain links TRBV5-1 with TRBJ2-7; D is undetermined. V was clipped by 0 bases and J by 1 base, with 11 bases between them. Germline CDR1 and CDR2: SGHRS and YFSETQ. The CDR3 covers 15 residues. Here the CDR3 reads CASSLDSSPSYEQYF. For the CDR3, the DNA is TGCGCCAGCAGCTTGGATTCGAGCCCGTCCTACGAGCAGTACTTC. Full variable domain (missing parts from reference TRBV5-1 and TRBJ2-7): KAGVTQTPRYLIKTRGQQVTLSCSPISGHRSVSWYQQTPGQGLQFLFEYFSETQRNKGNFPGRFSGRQFSNSRSEMNVSTLELGDSALYLCASSLDSSPSYEQYFGPGTRLTVT.

This sequence joins TRBV27 and TRBJ1-6, with unresolved D. Germline V gives CDR1 MNHEY, CDR2 SMNVEV (reference sequence). The CDR3 is 14 amino acids. Trimming removed 5 bases from V and 6 bases from J, with 11 bases in between. The CDR3 DNA reads TGTGCCAGCAGTCCCACTCGGGGTAATTCACCCCTCCACTTT. Translating it yields CASSPTRGNSPLHF.

A few counts support this clone. The genes are TRBV4-1 and TRBJ2-7; 8 nucleotides line up with TRBD2. CDR1 is MGHRA, CDR2 YSYEKL, per germline. The J segment lost 0 bases and the V segment lost 1 base, leaving 2 bases of the junction unmatched. The CDR3 is 15 residues long. The CDR3 protein is CASSQVAGGSYEQYF. In nucleotides, the CDR3 is TGCGCCAGCAGCCAAGTGGCGGGAGGCTCCTACGAGCAGTACTTC.

The genes are TRBV5-1 and TRBJ2-7; weak D call: TRBD2 (5 bases). The germline V gene encodes CDR1 SGHRS and CDR2 YFSETQ. The V gene lost 3 bases and the J gene lost 3 bases, with 13 bases spanning the gap. The CDR3 has 14 amino acids. CDR3 sequence: CASSSDKDYYEQYF. In DNA, the CDR3 is TGCGCCAGCAGCTCTGACAAAGACTACTACGAGCAGTACTTC.

Points on this clone: Relative to the germline gene, one junction end is altered; a read error may explain this. The genes are TRBV28 and TRBJ1-6, with 12 bases that match TRBD1. This CDR3 spans 18 amino acids. CDR1 is MDHEN and CDR2 is SYDVKM in the germline V gene. Here the CDR3 reads CASTLRLRDRGRNSPLHF. DNA of the CDR3: TGTGCCAGCACTTTAAGGCTCCGGGACAGGGGGCGTAATTCACCCCTCCACTTT.

CDR3 region: CASSPGDHGYTF. The DNA of the CDR3 is TGTGCCAGCAGCCCAGGGGACCATGGCTACACCTTC. The V and J genes are TRBV3-1 (or the pseudogene TRBV3-2) and TRBJ1-2; D is perhaps TRBD1 (6 bases). The germline CDR1 and CDR2 sequences are LGHDT and YNNKEL (reference sequence). V was trimmed by 4 bases and J by 6 bases, leaving 9 bases between them. This CDR3 region has 12 residues.

There are a few counts of this clone. The rearrangement joins TRBV27 to TRBJ1-3; 8 bases are a match to TRBD1. This CDR3 region has 15 residues. Germline V CDR1 and CDR2: MNHEY, SMNVEV (reference sequence). V shed 5 bases and J 3 bases; nucleotides not matched to a gene: 6. CDR3 protein: CASSPQGGGGNTIYF. CDR3 nucleotides: TGTGCCAGCAGTCCACAGGGGGGTGGTGGAAACACCATATATTTT.

This clone came up once. The rearrangement links TRBV15 to TRBJ2-7, with 7 bases matching TRBD2. The CDR3 has 21 residues. V was clipped by 0 bases and J by 2 bases; unmatched bases: 22. Germline-derived CDR1 and CDR2 are LNHNV and YYDKDF (reference sequence). The CDR3 loop reads CATSRDGPPLAGDGIPYEQYF. The CDR3 nucleotides read TGTGCCACCAGCAGAGATGGTCCCCCTCTTGCGGGAGACGGGATCCCCTACGAGCAGTACTTC. The whole variable domain, remainder taken from reference TRBV15 and TRBJ2-7, is DAMVIQNPRYQVTQFGKPVTLSCSQTLNHNVMYWYQQKSSQAPKLLFHYYDKDFNNEADTPDNFQSRRPNTSFCFLDIRSPGLGDTAMYLCATSRDGPPLAGDGIPYEQYFGPGTRLTVT.

The chain has TRBV7-6 and TRBJ1-2; possible D gene TRBD1, 5 bases. The CDR3 covers 13 residues. The germline gives CDR1 SGHVS, CDR2 FNYEAQ. V lost 1 base to trimming and J lost 2 bases, with 5 bases between them. CDR3 bases: TGTGCCAGCAGCTTAGGACAGAACTATGGCTACACCTTC. Protein: CASSLGQNYGYTF.

This clone was seen only a few times. J is TRBJ1-6 and V is TRBV14; TRBD1 matches 7 bases. CDR3 length: 17 amino acids. With 6 bases clipped from V and 5 bases from J, the junction kept 13 bases outside the gene matches. Germline V gene sequence: CDR1 SGHDN, CDR2 FVKESK. The CDR3 nucleotides are TGTGCCAGCAGACGACAGGGCCCGAATCACGATAATTCACCCCTCCACTTT. This gives the protein CASRRQGPNHDNSPLHF.

The V gene is TRBV25-1, the J gene TRBJ2-1, with D possibly TRBD1 on 5 matching bases. Germline-derived CDR1 and CDR2 are MGHDK and SYGVNS. The CDR3 runs to 16 residues. V shed 0 bases and J shed 3 bases, with 12 bases lying between them. The CDR3 DNA follows: TGTGCCAGCAGTGAATATAGACAGAGTTTCTACAATGAGCAGTTCTTC. It is translated as CASSEYRQSFYNEQFF.

V is TRBV27 and J is TRBJ2-7; a possible D gene is TRBD2 (6 bases). V was shortened by 6 bases and J by 0 bases, with 21 bases between the two germline ends. The CDR3 has 17 residues. The germline V gene has CDR1 MNHEY and CDR2 SMNVEV (reference sequence). CDR3 in DNA: TGTGCCAGCAGCCCCTTTTTACTGGGGGACTCCTCCTACGAGCAGTACTTC. This sequence encodes CASSPFLLGDSSYEQYF.

The chain has TRBV9 and TRBJ2-5, with 7 bases matching TRBD1. This CDR3 spans 14 amino acids. V gave up 4 bases and J gave up 4 bases; unmatched junction bases: 7. The germline V gene encodes CDR1 SGDLS and CDR2 YYNGEE. The CDR3 reads CASSPGTEPETQYF. CDR3 nucleotide sequence: TGTGCCAGCAGCCCCGGGACAGAACCAGAGACCCAGTACTTC.

The chain carries TRBV5-4 and TRBJ2-5; D is possibly TRBD1 (6 bases). Deletions cut 0 bases from V and 3 bases from J, with 12 bases between. The CDR3 extends over 15 amino acids. From germline, CDR1 is SGHNT and CDR2 YYREEE (reference sequence). The CDR3 sequence: CASSLEGDNKETQYF. CDR3 in DNA: TGTGCCAGCAGCTTGGAGGGGGACAACAAAGAGACCCAGTACTTC.

The gene calls are TRBV9 and TRBJ1-4; 9 bases align to TRBD1. The CDR3 has 16 residues. The germline CDR1 and CDR2 sequences are SGDLS and YYNGEE. V was clipped by 4 bases and J by 4 bases; unmatched bases: 8. This chain's CDR3 is CASSPGQGRFNEKLFF. The CDR3 DNA is TGTGCCAGCAGCCCCGGACAGGGGAGATTTAATGAAAAACTGTTTTTT.

This clone has a single count. The V gene is TRBV29-1, the J gene TRBJ2-6, with 11 bases that match TRBD1. The CDR3 runs to 14 residues. Germline CDR1 SQVTM, CDR2 ANQGSEA. With 5 bases clipped from V and 10 bases from J, the junction kept 7 bases outside the gene matches. CDR3 amino acids: CSVITGTGGNVLTF. The CDR3 DNA sequence: TGCAGCGTTATTACCGGGACAGGGGGTAACGTCCTGACTTTC.